Below, one T cell receptor beta chain is given with its context. Terminally differentiated effector memory CD45RA+ cells were excluded from the naive CD8 cells, which were CD45RO-negative and positively selected for CCR7. Each subset's genomic DNA was split evenly across several immunoSEQ plates. TCRdb's copy holds only in-frame clones and misses some; the assay was immunoSEQ multiplex PCR. The sample shows about 2 million clones, about 95% of them seen only once. This sample was taken from a study of shared clonotypes between healthy human individuals. CDR1 and CDR2 from the germline V gene are SGHRS and YFSETQ. Trimming left V 0 bases short and J 3 bases short, with 22 bases between. The CDR3 runs 18 residues.

This receptor was taken from a man aged 18 to 30 in good health. This chain uses TRBV5-1 with TRBJ2-7; D is ambiguous. The sequencing input was naive CD8+ T cells sorted from blood. The CDR3 here is CASSLVARQAPIIYEQYF. DNA of the CDR3: TGCGCCAGCAGCTTGGTTGCTCGCCAGGCTCCTATTATCTACGAGCAGTACTTC.